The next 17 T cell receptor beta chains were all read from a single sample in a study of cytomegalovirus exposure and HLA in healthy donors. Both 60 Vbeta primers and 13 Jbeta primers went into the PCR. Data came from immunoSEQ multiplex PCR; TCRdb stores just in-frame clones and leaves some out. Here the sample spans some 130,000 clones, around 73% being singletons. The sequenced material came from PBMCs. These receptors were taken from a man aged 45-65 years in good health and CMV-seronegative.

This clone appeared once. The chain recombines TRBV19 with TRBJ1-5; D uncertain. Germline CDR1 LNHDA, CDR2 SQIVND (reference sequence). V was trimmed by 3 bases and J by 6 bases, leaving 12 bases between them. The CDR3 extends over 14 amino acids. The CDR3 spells CASSIWAAGQPQHF. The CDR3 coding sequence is TGTGCCAGTAGTATTTGGGCAGCGGGTCAGCCCCAGCATTTT.

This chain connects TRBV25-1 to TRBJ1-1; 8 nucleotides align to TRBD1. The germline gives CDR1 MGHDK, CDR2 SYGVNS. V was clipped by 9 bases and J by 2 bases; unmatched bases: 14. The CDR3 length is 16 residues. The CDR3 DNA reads TGTGCCAGTCGACCCCCCCTTGGACAGGGAAACACTGAAGCTTTCTTT. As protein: CASRPPLGQGNTEAFF.

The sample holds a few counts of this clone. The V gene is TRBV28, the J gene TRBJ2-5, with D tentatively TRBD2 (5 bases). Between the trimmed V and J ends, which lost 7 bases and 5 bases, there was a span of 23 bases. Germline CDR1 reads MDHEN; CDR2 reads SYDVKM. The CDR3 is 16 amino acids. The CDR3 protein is CASNTLGHQGGETQYF. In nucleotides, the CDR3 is TGTGCCAGCAATACTCTAGGGCACCAAGGAGGTGAGACCCAGTACTTC.

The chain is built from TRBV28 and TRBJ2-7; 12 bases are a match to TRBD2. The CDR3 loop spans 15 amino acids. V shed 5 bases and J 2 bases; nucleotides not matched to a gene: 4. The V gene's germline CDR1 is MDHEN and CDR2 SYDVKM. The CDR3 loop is CASSRGTSGPYEQYF. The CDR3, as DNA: TGTGCCAGCAGTCGCGGGACTAGCGGGCCCTACGAGCAGTACTTC.

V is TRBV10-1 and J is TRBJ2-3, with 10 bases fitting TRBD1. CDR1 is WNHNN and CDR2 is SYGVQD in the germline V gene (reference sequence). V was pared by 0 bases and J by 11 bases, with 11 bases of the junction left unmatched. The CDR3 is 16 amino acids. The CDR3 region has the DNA TGCGCCAGCAGTGAGTCTGGGGACAGGGGTCAAGGTATGCAGTATTTT. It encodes CASSESGDRGQGMQYF.

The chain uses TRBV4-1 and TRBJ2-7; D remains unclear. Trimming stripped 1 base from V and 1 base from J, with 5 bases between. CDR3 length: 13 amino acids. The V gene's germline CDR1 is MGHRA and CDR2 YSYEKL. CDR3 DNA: TGCGCCAGCAGCCAAGGCGCGTCCTACGAGCAGTACTTC. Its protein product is CASSQGASYEQYF.

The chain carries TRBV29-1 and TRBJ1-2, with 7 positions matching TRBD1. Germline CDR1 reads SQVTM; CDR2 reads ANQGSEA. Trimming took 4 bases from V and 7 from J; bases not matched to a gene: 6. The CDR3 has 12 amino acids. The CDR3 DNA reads TGCAGCGTTGGTGAGGGGGCTCGTGGCTACACCTTC. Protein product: CSVGEGARGYTF. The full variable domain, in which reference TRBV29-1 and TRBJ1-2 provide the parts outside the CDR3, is SAVISQKPSRDICQRGTSLTIQCQVDSQVTMMFWYRQQPGQSLTLIATANQGSEATYESGFVIDKFPISRPNLTFSTLTVSNMSPEDSSIYLCSVGEGARGYTFGSGTRLTVV.

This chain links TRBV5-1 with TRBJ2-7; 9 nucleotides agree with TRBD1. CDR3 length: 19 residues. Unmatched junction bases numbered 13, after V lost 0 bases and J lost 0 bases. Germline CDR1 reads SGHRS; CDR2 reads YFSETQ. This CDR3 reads CASSLEWVPGTGSSYEQYF. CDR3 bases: TGCGCCAGCAGCTTGGAGTGGGTCCCCGGGACAGGGAGCTCCTACGAGCAGTACTTC.

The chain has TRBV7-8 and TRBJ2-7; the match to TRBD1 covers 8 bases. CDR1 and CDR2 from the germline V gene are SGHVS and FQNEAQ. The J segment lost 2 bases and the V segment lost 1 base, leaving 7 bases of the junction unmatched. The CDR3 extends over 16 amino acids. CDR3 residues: CASSLGGQGLPYEQYF. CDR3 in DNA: TGTGCCAGCAGCTTAGGTGGACAGGGCCTACCCTACGAGCAGTACTTC.

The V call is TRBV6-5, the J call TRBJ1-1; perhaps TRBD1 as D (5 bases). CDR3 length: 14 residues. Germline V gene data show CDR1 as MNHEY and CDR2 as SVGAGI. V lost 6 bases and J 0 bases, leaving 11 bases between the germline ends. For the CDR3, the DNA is TGTGCCAGCAGAAAGACAGCCATGAACACTGAAGCTTTCTTT. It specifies CASRKTAMNTEAFF.

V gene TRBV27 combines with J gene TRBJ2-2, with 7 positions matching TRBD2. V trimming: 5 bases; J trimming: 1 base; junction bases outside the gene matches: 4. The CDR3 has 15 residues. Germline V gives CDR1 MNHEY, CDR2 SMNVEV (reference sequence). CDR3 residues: CASSPSSGNTGELFF. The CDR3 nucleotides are TGTGCCAGCAGTCCGTCTAGCGGGAACACCGGGGAGCTGTTTTTT.

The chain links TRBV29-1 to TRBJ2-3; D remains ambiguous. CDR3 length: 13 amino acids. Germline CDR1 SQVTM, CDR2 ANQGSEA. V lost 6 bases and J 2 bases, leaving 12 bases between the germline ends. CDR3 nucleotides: TGCAGCGTAAAGGCGGAAATCACAGATACGCAGTATTTT. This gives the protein CSVKAEITDTQYF.

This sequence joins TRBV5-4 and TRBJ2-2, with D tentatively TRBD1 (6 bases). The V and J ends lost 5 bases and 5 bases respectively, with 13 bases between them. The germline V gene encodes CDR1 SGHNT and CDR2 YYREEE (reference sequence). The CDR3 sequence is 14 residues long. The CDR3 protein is CASSFRTGTGELFF. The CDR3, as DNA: TGTGCCAGCAGTTTCCGTACAGGGACCGGGGAGCTGTTTTTT.

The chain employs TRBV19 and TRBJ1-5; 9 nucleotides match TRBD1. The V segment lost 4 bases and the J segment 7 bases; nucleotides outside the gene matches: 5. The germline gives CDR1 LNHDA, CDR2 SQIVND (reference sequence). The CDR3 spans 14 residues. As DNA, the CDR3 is TGTGCCAGTAGTAGGACAGGGGAGTACCAGCCCCAGCATTTT. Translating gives CASSRTGEYQPQHF. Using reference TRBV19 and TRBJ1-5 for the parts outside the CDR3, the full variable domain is DGGITQSPKYLFRKEGQNVTLSCEQNLNHDAMYWYRQDPGQGLRLIYYSQIVNDFQKGDIAEGYSVSREKKESFPLTVTSAQKNPTAFYLCASSRTGEYQPQHFGDGTRLSIL.

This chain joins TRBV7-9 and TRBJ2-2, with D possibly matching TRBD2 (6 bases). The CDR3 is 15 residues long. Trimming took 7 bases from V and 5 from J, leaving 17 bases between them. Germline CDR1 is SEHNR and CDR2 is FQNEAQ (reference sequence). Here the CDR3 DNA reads TGTGCCAGCATCCCTCCGGGAGCGCGGACCGGGGAGCTGTTTTTT. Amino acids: CASIPPGARTGELFF.

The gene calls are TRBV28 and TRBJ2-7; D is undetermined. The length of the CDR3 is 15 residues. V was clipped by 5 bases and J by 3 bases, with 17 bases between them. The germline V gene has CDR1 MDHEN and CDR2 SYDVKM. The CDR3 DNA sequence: TGTGCCAGCAGTCCCCTGAACAGAGAGCACTACGAGCAGTACTTC. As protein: CASSPLNREHYEQYF.

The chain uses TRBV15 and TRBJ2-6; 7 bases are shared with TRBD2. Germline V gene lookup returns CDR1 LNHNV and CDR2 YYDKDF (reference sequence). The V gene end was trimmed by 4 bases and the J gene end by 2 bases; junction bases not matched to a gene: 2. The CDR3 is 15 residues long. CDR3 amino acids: CATSTSGAGANVLTF. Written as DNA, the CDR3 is TGTGCCACCAGCACAAGCGGGGCTGGGGCCAACGTCCTGACTTTC.